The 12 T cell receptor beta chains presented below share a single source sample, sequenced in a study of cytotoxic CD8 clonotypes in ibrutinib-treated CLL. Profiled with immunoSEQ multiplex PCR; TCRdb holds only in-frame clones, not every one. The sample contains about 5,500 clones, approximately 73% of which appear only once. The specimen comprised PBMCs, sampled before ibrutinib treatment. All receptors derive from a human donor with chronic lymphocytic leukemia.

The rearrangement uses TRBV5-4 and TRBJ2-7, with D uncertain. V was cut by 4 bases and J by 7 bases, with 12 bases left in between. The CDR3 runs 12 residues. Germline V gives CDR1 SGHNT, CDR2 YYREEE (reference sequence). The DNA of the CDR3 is TGTGCCAGCAGCCCTCGGTTCGGTGAGCAGTACTTC. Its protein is CASSPRFGEQYF.

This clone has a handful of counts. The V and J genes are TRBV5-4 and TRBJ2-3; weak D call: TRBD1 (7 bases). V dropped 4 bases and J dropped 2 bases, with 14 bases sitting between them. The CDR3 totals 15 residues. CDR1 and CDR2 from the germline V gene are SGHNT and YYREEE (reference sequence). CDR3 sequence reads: CASSTGGQPTDTQYF. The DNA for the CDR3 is TGTGCCAGCAGCACCGGGGGACAGCCCACAGATACGCAGTATTTT.

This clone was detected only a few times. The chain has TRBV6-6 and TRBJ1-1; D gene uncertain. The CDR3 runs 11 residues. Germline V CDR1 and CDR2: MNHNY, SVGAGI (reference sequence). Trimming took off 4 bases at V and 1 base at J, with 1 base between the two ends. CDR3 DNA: TGTGCCAGCAGTTGGAACACTGAAGCTTTCTTT. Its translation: CASSWNTEAFF.

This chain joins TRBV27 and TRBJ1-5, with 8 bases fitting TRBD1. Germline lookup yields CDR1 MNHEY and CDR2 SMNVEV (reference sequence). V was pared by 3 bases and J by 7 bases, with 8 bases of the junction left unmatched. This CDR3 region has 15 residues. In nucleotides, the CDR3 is TGTGCCAGCAGTTTTGGGGGGACAGGCGCCCAGCCCCAGCATTTT. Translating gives CASSFGGTGAQPQHF.

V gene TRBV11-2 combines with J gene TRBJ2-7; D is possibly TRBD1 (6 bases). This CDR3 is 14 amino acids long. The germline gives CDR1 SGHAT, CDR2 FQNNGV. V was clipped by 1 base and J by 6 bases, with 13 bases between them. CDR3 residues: CASSLVQGSIEQYF. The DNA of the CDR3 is TGTGCCAGCAGCTTAGTACAGGGCAGTATCGAGCAGTACTTC. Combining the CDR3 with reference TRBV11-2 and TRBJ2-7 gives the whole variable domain EAGVAQSPRYKIIEKRQSVAFWCNPISGHATLYWYQQILGQGPKLLIQFQNNGVVDDSQLPKDRFSAERLKGVDSTLKIQPAKLEDSAVYLCASSLVQGSIEQYFGPGTRLTVT.

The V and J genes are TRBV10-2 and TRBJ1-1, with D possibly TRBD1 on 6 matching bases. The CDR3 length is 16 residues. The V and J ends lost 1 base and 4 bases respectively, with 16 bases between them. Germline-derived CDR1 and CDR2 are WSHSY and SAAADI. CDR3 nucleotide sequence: TGCGCCAGCAGTGAGTGGACAGTGGGGATGGGCACTGAAGCTTTCTTT. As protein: CASSEWTVGMGTEAFF.

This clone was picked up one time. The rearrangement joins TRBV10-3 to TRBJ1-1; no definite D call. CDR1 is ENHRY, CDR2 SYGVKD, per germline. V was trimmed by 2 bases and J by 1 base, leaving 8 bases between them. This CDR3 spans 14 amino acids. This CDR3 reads CAISEQVRNTEAFF. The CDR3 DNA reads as TGTGCCATCAGTGAGCAGGTTAGGAACACTGAAGCTTTCTTT.

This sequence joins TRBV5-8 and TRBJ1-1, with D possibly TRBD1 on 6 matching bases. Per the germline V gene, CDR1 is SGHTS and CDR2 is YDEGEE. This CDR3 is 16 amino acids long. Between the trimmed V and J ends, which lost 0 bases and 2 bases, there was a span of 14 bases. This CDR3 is CASSLVGGGPNTEAFF. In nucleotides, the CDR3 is TGTGCCAGCAGCTTGGTAGGGGGAGGGCCCAACACTGAAGCTTTCTTT.

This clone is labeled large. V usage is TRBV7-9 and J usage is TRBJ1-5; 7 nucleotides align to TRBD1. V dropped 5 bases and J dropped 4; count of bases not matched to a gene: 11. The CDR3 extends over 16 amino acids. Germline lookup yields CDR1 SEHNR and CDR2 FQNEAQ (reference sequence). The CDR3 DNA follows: TGTGCCAGCAGCGGTCCTTCACAGGGGCCGAATCAGCCCCAGCATTTT. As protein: CASSGPSQGPNQPQHF.

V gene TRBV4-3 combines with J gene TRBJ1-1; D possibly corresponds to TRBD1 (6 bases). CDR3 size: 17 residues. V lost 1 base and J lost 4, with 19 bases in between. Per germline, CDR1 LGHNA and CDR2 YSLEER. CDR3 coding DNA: TGCGCCAGCAGCCAAGGCAGGGGAAATTGGGAGATCACTGAAGCTTTCTTT. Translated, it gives CASSQGRGNWEITEAFF.

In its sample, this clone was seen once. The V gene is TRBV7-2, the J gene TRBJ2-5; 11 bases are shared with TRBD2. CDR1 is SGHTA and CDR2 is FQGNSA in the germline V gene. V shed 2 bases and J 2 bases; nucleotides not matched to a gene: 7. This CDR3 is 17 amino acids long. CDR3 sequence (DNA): TGTGCCAGCAGCTTATGGTCTAGCGGGGGGCCTCAAGAGACCCAGTACTTC. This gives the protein CASSLWSSGGPQETQYF.

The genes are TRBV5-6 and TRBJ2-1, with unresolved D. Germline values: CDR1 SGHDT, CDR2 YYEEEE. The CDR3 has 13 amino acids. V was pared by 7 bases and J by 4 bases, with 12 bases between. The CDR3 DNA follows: TGTGCCAGCTCCCTTGGGCAGTACAATGAGCAGTTCTTC. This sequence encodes CASSLGQYNEQFF.